Following are 16 T cell receptor beta chains from one sample sequenced in a study of blood T cell repertoires in COVID-19. Only in-frame clones appear in the TCRdb table, and some are missing; sequencing was by immunoSEQ multiplex PCR. Of 200,000 to 250,000 clones in the sample, 87% were seen once. The sequenced sample was PBMCs or T cells enriched from blood (not recorded which). These receptors all come from a man aged 25-40 years who had recovered from COVID-19.

The chain recombines TRBV24-1 with TRBJ1-5; possible D gene TRBD1, 6 bases. Trimming removed 3 bases from V and 5 bases from J, with 13 bases in between. This CDR3 has 15 residues. Germline CDR1 and CDR2: KGHDR and SFDVKD. The CDR3 loop reads CATSDIRSGDQPQHF. CDR3 sequence (DNA): TGTGCCACCAGTGATATTAGATCAGGGGATCAGCCCCAGCATTTT.

CDR3 residues: CASSVQNEQYF. As DNA, the CDR3 is TGTGCCAGCAGCGTCCAAAACGAGCAGTACTTC. V and J are TRBV7-8 and TRBJ2-7, with D unresolved. V lost 5 bases, J lost 5 bases, and 7 bases lay in between. The CDR3 spans 11 residues. CDR1 and CDR2 (germline): SGHVS, FQNEAQ.

The chain carries TRBV3-1 (or the pseudogene TRBV3-2) and TRBJ2-1; TRBD2 aligns across 10 bases. Germline assignment: CDR1 LGHDT and CDR2 YNNKEL (reference sequence). This CDR3 contains 18 residues. V lost 6 bases and J lost 11; bases outside the gene matches: 22. The CDR3 region is CASSGWASGGPRGAQQFF. For the CDR3, the DNA is TGTGCCAGCAGTGGGTGGGCTAGCGGGGGTCCCCGGGGAGCACAGCAGTTCTTC.

The chain uses TRBV28 and TRBJ2-3; the D gene is possibly TRBD1 (6 bases). The CDR3 runs to 16 residues. Trimming took off 6 bases at V and 0 bases at J, with 16 bases between the two ends. Germline V lookup: CDR1 MDHEN, CDR2 SYDVKM. The CDR3, as DNA: TGTGCCAGCAGCTTGGGACAACGATCTAGCACAGATACGCAGTATTTT. This codes for CASSLGQRSSTDTQYF.

Here the CDR3 DNA reads TGTGCCAGCTCACCGAGGACTAGGGGGGAATACGAGCAGTACTTC. Protein product: CASSPRTRGEYEQYF. V and J are TRBV18 and TRBJ2-7, with a tentative D call TRBD2 (7 bases). Germline V gene lookup returns CDR1 KGHSH and CDR2 LQKENI. The CDR3 has 15 amino acids. V was cut by 3 bases and J by 4 bases, with 16 bases left in between. Based on the CDR3 plus reference TRBV18 and TRBJ2-7, the full variable domain is NAGVMQNPRHLVRRRGQEARLRCSPMKGHSHVYWYRQLPEEGLKFMVYLQKENIIDESGMPKERFSAEFPKEGPSILRIQQVVRGDSAAYFCASSPRTRGEYEQYFGPGTRLTVT.

The V gene is TRBV10-3, the J gene TRBJ1-3; maybe TRBD1 (5 bases). Germline V gives CDR1 ENHRY, CDR2 SYGVKD. The ends were cut back, 1 base at V and 4 bases at J, with 11 bases in the middle. This CDR3 has 15 residues. The DNA of the CDR3 is TGTGCCATCAGTGAGTTAGGGGCTTCAGGAAACACCATATATTTT. Amino acid sequence: CAISELGASGNTIYF.

The chain couples TRBV2 to TRBJ2-3, with 7 bases identical to TRBD1. Trimming at V came to 6 bases and at J to 6 bases, leaving 6 bases not matched to a gene. The CDR3 is made up of 13 amino acids. The germline CDR1 and CDR2 sequences are SNHLY and FYNNEI. In DNA form, the CDR3 reads TGTGCCAGCAGGGCGACAGGGCTCGATACGCAGTATTTT. Amino acid sequence: CASRATGLDTQYF.

The chain uses TRBV7-2 and TRBJ2-3, with 16 bases matching TRBD2. The CDR3 has 17 amino acids. From germline, CDR1 is SGHTA and CDR2 FQGNSA. After removal of 3 bases from V and 9 bases from J, the junction contained 9 bases not matched to a gene. CDR3 amino acids: CASSFPGLAGGRRTQYF. The CDR3 region has the DNA TGTGCCAGCAGCTTCCCGGGACTAGCGGGGGGGAGGAGGACGCAGTATTTT.

The chain recombines TRBV5-4 with TRBJ2-3, with TRBD2 matching 14 bases. From germline, CDR1 is SGHNT and CDR2 YYREEE (reference sequence). The junction had 10 bases not matched to a gene; V was cut back by 3 bases and J by 1 base. CDR3 length equals 19 residues. CDR3 nucleotides: TGTGCCAGCAGCTCTCTTGGGACTAGCGGGGGAACCCGCACAGATACGCAGTATTTT. It is translated as CASSSLGTSGGTRTDTQYF.

The genes are TRBV9 and TRBJ2-1; 10 bases align to TRBD2. Germline V gene sequence: CDR1 SGDLS, CDR2 YYNGEE. CDR3 length: 16 residues. With V trimmed by 3 bases and J by 0 bases, 3 bases remained unmatched. CDR3 sequence: CASSGAGGSSYNEQFF. The CDR3 DNA sequence: TGTGCCAGCAGCGGAGCGGGGGGGAGCTCCTACAATGAGCAGTTCTTC.

The chain employs TRBV28 and TRBJ1-5, with 12 bases matching TRBD1. The CDR3 extends over 16 amino acids. The germline gives CDR1 MDHEN, CDR2 SYDVKM. Trimming removed 4 bases from V and 5 bases from J; junction bases left unmatched: 6. The CDR3 reads CASSSYGTGGYQPQHF. CDR3 nucleotides: TGTGCCAGCAGTTCCTACGGGACAGGGGGCTATCAGCCCCAGCATTTT.

V is TRBV10-2 and J is TRBJ2-7, with D maybe TRBD2 (5 bases). Per germline, CDR1 WSHSY and CDR2 SAAADI. Trimming left V 6 bases short and J 3 bases short, with 9 bases between. This CDR3 comprises 12 residues. CDR3 bases: TGCGCCAGCAGGCCGGACTTCTACGAGCAGTACTTC. It encodes CASRPDFYEQYF.

The DNA of the CDR3 is TGCGCCAGCAGCCCTGGGGGCCCGGAAGAGACCCAGTACTTC. This sequence encodes CASSPGGPEETQYF. V and J are TRBV5-1 and TRBJ2-5, with D perhaps TRBD1 (6 bases). Germline V gene data show CDR1 as SGHRS and CDR2 as YFSETQ. V was shortened by 4 bases and J by 3 bases, with 13 bases between the two germline ends. The CDR3 is 14 amino acids.

This rearrangement joins TRBV10-2 to TRBJ2-7; a weak D match, TRBD2 (7 bases). The germline V and J ends were trimmed by 5 bases and 3 bases, with 14 bases remaining between them. The CDR3 has 14 residues. CDR1 and CDR2 from the germline V gene are WSHSY and SAAADI. The CDR3, as DNA: TGCGCCAGCAGTTCTACAGGGAGGGTCTACGAGCAGTACTTC. Translated, it gives CASSSTGRVYEQYF.

The count of this clone is one. The CDR3 region has the DNA TGTGCCAGCAGTGAACGCGACAGGGCTGGTGGTGAAAAACTGTTTTTT. Residues: CASSERDRAGGEKLFF. The rearrangement uses TRBV25-1 and TRBJ1-4; 7 bases fit TRBD1. The length of the CDR3 is 16 residues. Germline assignment: CDR1 MGHDK and CDR2 SYGVNS. V gave up 2 bases and J gave up 7 bases; unmatched junction bases: 10.

The chain joins TRBV7-9 to TRBJ1-2; D might be TRBD1 (5 bases). Germline V gene sequence: CDR1 SEHNR, CDR2 FQNEAQ (reference sequence). V lost 1 base to trimming and J lost 1 base, with 16 bases between them. CDR3 length equals 17 residues. The CDR3 is CASSLGARGNLNYGYTF. The CDR3 region has the DNA TGTGCCAGCAGCTTAGGAGCAAGGGGTAATCTTAACTATGGCTACACCTTC.